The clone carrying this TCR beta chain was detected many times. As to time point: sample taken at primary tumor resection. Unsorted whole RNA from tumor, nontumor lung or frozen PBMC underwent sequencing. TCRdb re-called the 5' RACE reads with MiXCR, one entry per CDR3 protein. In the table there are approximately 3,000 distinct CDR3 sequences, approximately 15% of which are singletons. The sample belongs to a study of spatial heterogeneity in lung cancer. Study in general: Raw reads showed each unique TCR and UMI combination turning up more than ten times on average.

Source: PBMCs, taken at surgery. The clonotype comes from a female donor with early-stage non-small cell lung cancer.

CDR3 protein: CASTRQGHEQYF. CDR3 coding DNA: TGTGCCAGCACCCGACAGGGTCACGAGCAGTACTTC. V usage is TRBV6-6 and J usage is TRBJ2-7; 7 nucleotides match TRBD1. With 7 bases clipped from V and 5 bases from J, the junction kept 5 bases outside the gene matches. The CDR3 totals 12 residues. Per the germline V gene, CDR1 is MNHNY and CDR2 is SVGAGI (reference sequence).